What follows are 7 T cell receptor beta chains derived from one specimen sequenced in a study of technical replicates of blood from several donors (dated 2017 in TCRdb). Library construction relied on the immunoSEQ multiplex PCR assay. TCRdb holds this immuneACCESS table with in-frame rearrangements only. Some clones are missing; in checked studies, unresolved V genes explain under half, and the rest has no known cause. This sample holds around 89,000 clones; just under 95% were observed only once. The top ten clones comprise 0.2% to 0.25% of the sample. The sample comprised T cells isolated from PBMCs. These receptors all stem from a human donor in good health.

The chain joins TRBV19 to TRBJ2-7; D is perhaps TRBD2 (5 bases). CDR3 length equals 14 residues. V gave up 6 bases and J gave up 4 bases, with 16 bases separating them. The germline V gene has CDR1 LNHDA and CDR2 SQIVND (reference sequence). The CDR3 reads CASSLRTGNYEQYF. CDR3 nucleotide sequence: TGTGCCAGTAGCCTTAGGACTGGGAATTACGAGCAGTACTTC.

The rearrangement uses TRBV7-9 and TRBJ2-3; TRBD2 agrees at 9 bases. Germline V CDR1 and CDR2: SEHNR, FQNEAQ (reference sequence). After removal of 5 bases from V and 3 bases from J, the junction contained 9 bases not matched to a gene. This CDR3 is 16 amino acids long. The CDR3 protein is CASSALAGVFTDTQYF. The CDR3 nucleotides are TGTGCCAGCAGCGCATTAGCGGGAGTTTTTACAGATACGCAGTATTTT.

V is TRBV7-9 and J is TRBJ1-2; 8 bases fit TRBD1. The CDR3 consists of 18 residues. Germline loops: CDR1 SEHNR, CDR2 FQNEAQ (reference sequence). V was clipped by 2 bases and J by 5 bases; unmatched bases: 16. The DNA for the CDR3 is TGTGCCAGCAGCTTAACCGGCAGGGGGCTATACCGGGATTATGGCTACACCTTC. Translated, it gives CASSLTGRGLYRDYGYTF.

The chain combines TRBV19 with TRBJ1-1, with D hard to call. CDR3 size: 15 residues. Germline V gene data show CDR1 as LNHDA and CDR2 as SQIVND (reference sequence). V gave up 0 bases and J gave up 1 base, with 9 bases separating them. CDR3 nucleotides: TGTGCCAGTAGTATAGACCCGGGAGGGAACACTGAAGCTTTCTTT. It translates to CASSIDPGGNTEAFF.

The J gene is TRBJ2-2, the V gene TRBV10-2, with TRBD1 identical over 8 bases. Germline CDR1 is WSHSY and CDR2 is SAAADI. Germline trimming cut 6 bases from V and 1 base from J; bases unmatched to any gene: 1. The CDR3 is 14 residues long. CDR3 in DNA: TGCGCCAGCAGCGACAGGGGGAACACCGGGGAGCTGTTTTTT. Translation: CASSDRGNTGELFF.

This clone was found once. The chain carries TRBV28 and TRBJ1-5, with 10 bases matching TRBD1. The germline V gene encodes CDR1 MDHEN and CDR2 SYDVKM. The CDR3 consists of 15 residues. Trimming took 3 bases from V and 6 from J; bases not matched to a gene: 5. CDR3 sequence reads: CASSFGTGDFQPQHF. Written as DNA, the CDR3 is TGTGCCAGCAGTTTTGGGACAGGGGATTTTCAGCCCCAGCATTTT.

The chain recombines TRBV10-2 with TRBJ2-2; 9 positions agree with TRBD1. Germline CDR1 reads WSHSY; CDR2 reads SAAADI. The V segment lost 6 bases and the J segment 3 bases; nucleotides outside the gene matches: 2. The CDR3 contains 14 residues. For the CDR3, the DNA is TGCGCCAGCAGGGGGACAGGGTACACCGGGGAGCTGTTTTTT. Its protein product is CASRGTGYTGELFF.